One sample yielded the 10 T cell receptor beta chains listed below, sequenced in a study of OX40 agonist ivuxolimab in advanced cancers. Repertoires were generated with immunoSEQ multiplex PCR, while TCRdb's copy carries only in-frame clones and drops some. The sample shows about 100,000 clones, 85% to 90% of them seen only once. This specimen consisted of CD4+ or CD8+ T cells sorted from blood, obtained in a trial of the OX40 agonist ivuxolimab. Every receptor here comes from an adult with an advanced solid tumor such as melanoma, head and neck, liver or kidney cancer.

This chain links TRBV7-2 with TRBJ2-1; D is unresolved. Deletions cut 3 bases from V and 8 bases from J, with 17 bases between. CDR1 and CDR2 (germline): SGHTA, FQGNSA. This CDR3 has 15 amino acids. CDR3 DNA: TGTGCCAGCAGCTTCTCAGGACGATCCCTCTATGAGCAGTTCTTC. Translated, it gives CASSFSGRSLYEQFF.

CDR3 nucleotides: TGTGCCAGCTCCCGTGAGGGGACAGGGAGGTATGGCTACACCTTC. Encoded protein: CASSREGTGRYGYTF. The chain joins TRBV2 to TRBJ1-2; 9 bases agree with TRBD1. Germline V gives CDR1 SNHLY, CDR2 FYNNEI. The CDR3 has 15 residues. Trimming cost V 8 bases and J 5 bases; bases outside gene matches: 12.

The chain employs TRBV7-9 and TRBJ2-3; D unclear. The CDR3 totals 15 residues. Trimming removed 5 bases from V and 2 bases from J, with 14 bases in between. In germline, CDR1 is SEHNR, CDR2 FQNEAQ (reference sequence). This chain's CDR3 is CASSLGRGNTDTQYF. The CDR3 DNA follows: TGTGCCAGCAGCCTAGGACGCGGAAACACAGATACGCAGTATTTT.

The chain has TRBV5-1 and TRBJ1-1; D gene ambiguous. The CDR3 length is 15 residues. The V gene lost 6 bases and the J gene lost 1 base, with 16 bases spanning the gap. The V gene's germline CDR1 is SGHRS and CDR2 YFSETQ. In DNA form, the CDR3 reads TGCGCCAGCACCCTTGGAGGGTTTACGAACACTGAAGCTTTCTTT. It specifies CASTLGGFTNTEAFF.

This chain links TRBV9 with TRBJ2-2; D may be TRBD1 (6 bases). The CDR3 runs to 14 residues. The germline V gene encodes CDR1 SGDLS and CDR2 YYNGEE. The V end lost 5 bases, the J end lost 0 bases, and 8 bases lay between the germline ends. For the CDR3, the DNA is TGTGCCAGCAGAAGGGACACGAACACCGGGGAGCTGTTTTTT. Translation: CASRRDTNTGELFF.

CDR3 loop: CASSFGQSEGGELFF. In nucleotides, the CDR3 is TGCGCCAGCAGCTTTGGGCAGTCTGAGGGCGGGGAGCTGTTTTTT. The gene calls are TRBV5-1 and TRBJ2-2, with TRBD2 as a possible D gene (5 bases). The V and J ends lost 2 bases and 7 bases respectively, with 15 bases between them. The CDR3 is made up of 15 amino acids. Germline lookup yields CDR1 SGHRS and CDR2 YFSETQ.

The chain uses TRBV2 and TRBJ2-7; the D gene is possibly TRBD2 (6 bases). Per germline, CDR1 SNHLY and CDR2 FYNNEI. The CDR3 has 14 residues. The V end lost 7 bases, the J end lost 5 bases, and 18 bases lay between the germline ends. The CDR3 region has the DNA TGTGCCAGCACCGGGTACCAGACTAGAAACGAGCAGTACTTC. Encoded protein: CASTGYQTRNEQYF.

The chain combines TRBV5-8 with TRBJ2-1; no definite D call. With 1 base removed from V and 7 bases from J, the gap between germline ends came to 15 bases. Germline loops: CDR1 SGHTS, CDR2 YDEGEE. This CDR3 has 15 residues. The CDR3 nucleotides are TGTGCCAGCAGCTTGCCAGATTTAGCAGGTAATGAGCAGTTCTTC. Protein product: CASSLPDLAGNEQFF.

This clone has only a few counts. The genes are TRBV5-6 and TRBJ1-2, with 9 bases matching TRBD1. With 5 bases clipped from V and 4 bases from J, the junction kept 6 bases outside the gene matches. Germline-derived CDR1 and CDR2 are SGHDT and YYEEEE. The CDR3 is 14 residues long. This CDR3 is CASSQKTGGYGYTF. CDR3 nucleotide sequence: TGTGCCAGCAGTCAGAAGACAGGGGGCTATGGCTACACCTTC.

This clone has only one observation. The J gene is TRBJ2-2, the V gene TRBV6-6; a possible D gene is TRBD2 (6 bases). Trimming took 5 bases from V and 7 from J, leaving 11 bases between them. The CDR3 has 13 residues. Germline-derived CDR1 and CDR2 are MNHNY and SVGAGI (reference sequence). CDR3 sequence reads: CASSGGSDGELFF. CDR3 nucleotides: TGTGCCAGCAGTGGAGGGAGCGACGGGGAGCTGTTTTTT.